Listed below are T cell receptor beta chains from one sample, sequenced in a study of T-cell memory formation after mild COVID-19. MiXCR, run by TCRdb on the 5' RACE reads, gives a single entry per CDR3 protein. The table has fewer than 500,000 distinct CDR3 sequences, 20% to 30% seen once. The sequenced material came from PBMCs or a T cell subset sorted from them (not recorded which). These receptors were collected from an adult woman who had mild COVID-19 (a few samples of this study predate the infection). Cell type and time point are not known. Each CDR3 is given with its conserved first and last residue. D genes are given only for firm matches. Part of the rows lack a size; the others show once, few, many or a class for expanded clones.

>TRBJ1-5|-|TRBD1|TRBV6-2/TRBV6-3
CASTSTGGVGQPQHF
TGTGCCAGCACCTCGACAGGGGGCGTGGGTCAGCCCCAGCATTTT
>TRBJ2-7|-|-|TRBV5-1
CASSLVQGAYEQYF
TGCGCCAGCAGCTTGGTTCAGGGAGCCTACGAGCAGTACTTC
>TRBJ1-2|-|TRBD1|TRBV18
CASSPTRQGGYTF
TGTGCCAGCTCACCTACCAGACAGGGGGGATACACCTTC
>TRBJ2-7|-|-|TRBV3-1
CASSQETVRREQYF
TGTGCCAGCAGCCAAGAAACTGTAAGGCGAGAGCAGTACTTC
>TRBJ2-5|few|-|TRBV5-1
CASSDRVFPGQETQYF
TGCGCCAGCAGCGACCGAGTTTTTCCCGGCCAAGAGACCCAGTACTTC
>TRBJ2-2|few|-|TRBV7-2
CASSLRSGANTGELFF
TGTGCCAGCAGCCTAAGGTCGGGGGCGAACACCGGGGAGCTGTTTTTT
>TRBJ1-1|few|TRBD1|TRBV5-1
CASSLQGRGNTEAFF
TGCGCCAGCAGCCTACAGGGGAGGGGCAACACTGAAGCTTTCTTT
>TRBJ1-4|-|TRBD1|TRBV7-2
CASSRSGGATNEKLFF
TGTGCCAGCAGTCGGTCAGGGGGTGCAACTAATGAAAAACTGTTTTTT
>TRBJ2-7|-|TRBD1|TRBV20-1
CSAQPDRATYEQYF
TGCAGTGCCCAGCCGGACAGGGCGACCTACGAGCAGTACTTC
>TRBJ2-2|few|-|TRBV7-6
CASSHRGPANTGELFF
TGTGCCAGCAGCCACCGGGGACCAGCGAACACCGGGGAGCTGTTTTTT
>TRBJ2-3|-|TRBD2|TRBV15
CATRAASGSRDTQYF
TGTGCCACCCGCGCTGCTAGCGGGAGTCGAGATACGCAGTATTTT
>TRBJ1-1|few|-|TRBV6-5
CASSSPGMNTEAFF
TGTGCCAGCAGTTCTCCAGGGATGAACACTGAAGCTTTCTTT
>TRBJ2-6|-|TRBD1|TRBV4-1
CASSQAGTGGSGANVLTF
TGCGCCAGCAGCCAAGCCGGGACAGGGGGATCTGGGGCCAACGTCCTGACTTTC
>TRBJ1-1|-|-|TRBV5-1
CADKEGLENTEAFF
TGCGCCGACAAGGAGGGACTTGAAAACACTGAAGCTTTCTTT
>TRBJ2-3|-|-|TRBV12-3/TRBV12-4
CASSGDHSRHTQYF
TGTGCCAGCAGTGGTGACCATAGCAGGCATACGCAGTATTTT
>TRBJ1-4|-|-|TRBV6-5
CASRMTGSNEKLFF
TGTGCCAGCAGAATGACAGGATCAAATGAAAAACTGTTTTTT
>TRBJ2-7|-|TRBD1|TRBV7-3
CASSHPRDRDYEQYF
TGTGCCAGCAGCCACCCCCGGGACAGGGACTACGAGCAGTACTTC
>TRBJ2-5|-|TRBD1|TRBV29-1
CSYDRGIETQYF
TGCAGCTATGACAGGGGGATAGAGACCCAGTACTTC
>TRBJ2-3|-|TRBD2|TRBV7-9
CASSDASGRVAGTQYF
TGTGCCAGCAGTGATGCCAGCGGGAGGGTGGCAGGTACGCAGTATTTT
>TRBJ1-2|-|-|TRBV20-1
CSARDTGEGGYTF
TGCAGTGCTAGAGATACTGGGGAAGGGGGCTACACCTTC
>TRBJ1-1|few|-|TRBV20-1
CSVLGKGNTEAFF
TGCAGTGTTTTAGGGAAGGGGAACACTGAAGCTTTCTTT
>TRBJ2-2|-|-|TRBV24-1
CATSDTHRARTGELFF
TGTGCCACCAGTGACACACACAGGGCCCGCACCGGGGAGCTGTTTTTT
>TRBJ2-2|-|TRBD1|TRBV5-8
CASSTPPDRAGELFF
TGTGCCAGCAGCACACCTCCCGACAGGGCCGGGGAGCTGTTTTTT
>TRBJ2-3|-|-|TRBV12-3/TRBV12-4
CASSLYKSRTDTQYF
TGTGCCAGCAGTTTATATAAATCTCGCACAGATACGCAGTATTTT
>TRBJ1-5|-|TRBD1|TRBV5-1
CASSFENDRVGDQPQHF
TGCGCCAGCAGCTTCGAAAACGACAGGGTCGGAGATCAGCCCCAGCATTTT
>TRBJ1-2|-|-|TRBV27
CASNRLGRDYGYTF
TGTGCCAGCAACCGCCTAGGACGGGACTATGGCTACACCTTC
>TRBJ1-2|few|-|TRBV18
CASSPGTEAGYTF
TGTGCCAGCTCACCGGGGACGGAGGCTGGCTACACCTTC
>TRBJ1-1|-|-|TRBV29-1
CSGRWGGNTEAFF
TGCAGCGGGCGGTGGGGGGGGAACACTGAAGCTTTCTTT
>TRBJ1-1|-|TRBD1|TRBV5-1
CASSIPGQGTEAFF
TGCGCCAGCAGCATCCCGGGACAGGGTACTGAAGCTTTCTTT
>TRBJ2-1|few|TRBD2|TRBV7-8
CASSAPLAGQFF
TGTGCCAGCAGCGCCCCTTTAGCGGGCCAGTTCTTC
>TRBJ2-1|many|TRBD2|TRBV7-2
CARGRDGLGEQFF
TGTGCCAGGGGGAGGGACGGGTTAGGTGAGCAGTTCTTC
>TRBJ1-4|-|-|TRBV21-1
CASSYGHRYEKLFF
TGTGCCAGCAGTTACGGGCACAGGTATGAAAAACTGTTTTTT